The 10 T cell receptor beta chains below all came from one sample that was sequenced in a study of shared clonotypes between healthy human individuals. Positively selected for CCR7, the CD45RO-negative cells used as naive CD8 cells excluded terminally differentiated effector memory CD45RA+ cells. Sequencing used immunoSEQ multiplex PCR; TCRdb keeps in-frame clones, though not all of them. The data show over 2 million clones, about 94% seen once. The source material was naive CD8+ T cells sorted from blood. These receptor sequences come from a man aged 18 to 29 in good health.

This chain connects TRBV25-1 to TRBJ2-2; no clear D gene. Trimming stripped 4 bases from V and 6 bases from J, with 12 bases between. The length of the CDR3 is 14 residues. CDR1 and CDR2 from the germline V gene are MGHDK and SYGVNS. Here the CDR3 DNA reads TGTGCCAGCAGTGCGGACGAGCTCTCCGGGGAGCTGTTTTTT. This translates into CASSADELSGELFF. The variable domain in full, completed from reference TRBV25-1 and TRBJ2-2, reads EADIYQTPRYLVIGTGKKITLECSQTMGHDKMYWYQQDPGMELHLIHYSYGVNSTEKGDLSSESTVSRIRTEHFPLTLESARPSHTSQYLCASSADELSGELFFGEGSRLTVL.

This clone has just one count. The V and J genes are TRBV7-6 and TRBJ1-1, with D tentatively TRBD1 (5 bases). Trimming took off 1 base at V and 11 bases at J, with 8 bases between the two ends. CDR3 size: 11 residues. Germline V gene sequence: CDR1 SGHVS, CDR2 FNYEAQ. DNA of the CDR3: TGTGCCAGCAGCTTAGGAGGGGAGGCTTTCTTT. Its protein is CASSLGGEAFF.

This sequence joins TRBV7-8 and TRBJ2-7, with 11 bases matching TRBD1. In germline, CDR1 is SGHVS, CDR2 FQNEAQ. The CDR3 extends over 15 amino acids. J lost 2 bases, V lost 1 base, and 1 base had no gene match. CDR3 in amino acids: CASSLVGQGAYEQYF. Written as DNA, the CDR3 is TGTGCCAGCAGCTTAGTGGGACAGGGGGCCTACGAGCAGTACTTC.

This clone was counted a single time. The V and J genes are TRBV4-1 and TRBJ2-3; D unresolved. Germline V gives CDR1 MGHRA, CDR2 YSYEKL. V gave up 4 bases and J gave up 3 bases, with 8 bases separating them. CDR3 length: 13 amino acids. The CDR3 here is CASSLVETDTQYF. CDR3 DNA sequence: TGCGCCAGCAGCCTTGTGGAAACAGATACGCAGTATTTT.

The chain carries TRBV19 and TRBJ2-2; possibly TRBD1 or TRBD2 for D (5 bases each). Between the trimmed V and J ends, which lost 3 bases and 3 bases, there was a span of 14 bases. Germline V gives CDR1 LNHDA, CDR2 SQIVND (reference sequence). The CDR3 has 16 residues. The CDR3 sequence is CASSMGKGTYTGELFF. CDR3 bases: TGTGCCAGTAGTATGGGGAAGGGGACCTACACCGGGGAGCTGTTTTTT.

This chain links TRBV7-8 with TRBJ2-3; 12 bases map to TRBD2. The J segment lost 2 bases and the V segment lost 1 base, leaving 16 bases of the junction unmatched. Looked up from germline, CDR1 is SGHVS and CDR2 is FQNEAQ. This CDR3 contains 21 residues. CDR3 sequence: CASSLVFRASGREGPTDTQYF. The CDR3 bases are TGTGCCAGCAGCTTAGTTTTCAGGGCTAGCGGGAGGGAGGGCCCCACAGATACGCAGTATTTT.

The V call is TRBV7-2, the J call TRBJ2-5; D is tentatively TRBD1 or TRBD2 (6 bases each). V was cut by 3 bases and J by 4 bases, with 12 bases left in between. The germline V gene encodes CDR1 SGHTA and CDR2 FQGNSA. This CDR3 has 14 residues. The CDR3 here is CASSFSGAGETQYF. The CDR3 coding sequence is TGTGCCAGCAGCTTCTCGGGGGCAGGAGAGACCCAGTACTTC.

This chain joins TRBV5-1 and TRBJ1-6; 7 bases line up with TRBD1. Germline CDR1 SGHRS, CDR2 YFSETQ. The CDR3 consists of 15 residues. Germline trimming cut 4 bases from V and 11 bases from J; bases unmatched to any gene: 12. CDR3 loop: CASSAQTGRFTPLHF. CDR3 DNA: TGCGCCAGCAGCGCACAGACAGGGAGGTTTACACCCCTCCACTTT.

The chain has TRBV5-6 and TRBJ2-1; D could derive from TRBD1 or TRBD2 (5 bases each). Deletions cut 4 bases from V and 6 bases from J, with 17 bases between. Germline CDR1 and CDR2: SGHDT and YYEEEE. The length of the CDR3 is 15 residues. DNA for the CDR3: TGTGCCAGCAGCCCCCGGGACCTGAACCCCAATGAGCAGTTCTTC. Translated: CASSPRDLNPNEQFF.

This chain links TRBV7-2 with TRBJ1-3, with D unresolved. The CDR3 length is 12 residues. CDR1 SGHTA and CDR2 FQGNSA come from the germline V gene. Between the trimmed V and J ends, which lost 2 bases and 4 bases, there was a span of 3 bases. CDR3 amino acids: CASSLTGNTIYF. In DNA form, the CDR3 reads TGTGCCAGCAGCTTAACAGGAAACACCATATATTTT.